The present TCR beta chain was sequenced within a study of blood T cell repertoires in COVID-19 (dated by TCRdb to about 2020). Context from the whole study: The collaborator samples originated in the United States, Italy and Spain and spanned the acute and convalescent phases of COVID-19. The prospective study material was composed of cDNA or gDNA derived from T cells, B-cell-depleted T cells, or PBMCs. Nearly every sample came with metadata listing a de-identified subject ID, COVID-19 status, age in years and sex. A freely available public database, intended as a resource for researchers studying the immune response to SARS-CoV-2, is where the repertoires were released. Deeply sampled blood TCRbeta repertoires from subjects exposed to, actively infected with, or recovered from COVID-19 were included in the dataset. Samples were obtained from the ongoing ImmuneRACE study (first 160 participants) and from over a thousand subjects provided by 6 global collaborators. HLA class I and class II types, where available, came from metadata supplied by the sample provider rather than from assay-based typing.

Results and caveats for the whole study, not just this receptor: Clinical and demographic metadata were provided uncurated, with the amount varying by source and participant.

Enrolling through a virtual design, the prospective study's participants ranged in age from about 18 to 89 years and lived across more than 20 United States geographic areas. In the prospective study, cohorts were assigned on the basis of participant-reported clinical history obtained from a screening survey and a study questionnaire. For ImmuneRACE Cohort 3, a participant was defined as recovered based on two consecutive negative NP/OP PCR tests, clearance by a healthcare professional, or resolution of symptoms. Each participant in the prospective study had whole blood, serum and a nasopharyngeal or oropharyngeal swab collected by mobile phlebotomists. Over a roughly 2-month period, participants in the prospective study had the option of providing additional blood draws and questionnaires. Before DNA extraction, prospective study blood samples were shipped either frozen or at room temperature.

The CDR3 holds 15 amino acids from the cysteine to the phenylalanine. The DNA shown is the 45-base CDR3, in frame from base 1. Unmatched junction bases come to 3, with V trimmed by 4 bases and J by 2 bases. From the germline V gene, CDR1 is SGHAT and CDR2 is FQNNGV. As for this clone: Its target antigen remains unknown. No much larger clonotype is one base removed from it; base qualities were not supplied.

TCRbeta CDR3 regions were amplified from genomic DNA by means of the immunoSEQ Assay, a bias-controlled multiplex PCR. On the authors' methods: The number of nucleated cells in each sample was estimated by amplification of reference gene primers within the assay. To quantify the absolute abundance of each unique TCRbeta CDR3 rearrangement, sequence reads were collapsed and filtered. For each sample, productive Simpson clonality was calculated as the square root of Simpson's diversity index over productive rearrangements. TCRdb obtained this table from immuneACCESS and retained in-frame rearrangements with V and J assigned. These tables miss some clones; where compared with another copy, unresolved V genes account for less than half of the shortfall, and the remainder is unexplained. The D gene and trimming were derived from the DNA, and the V and J assignments and clone size from that table. This sample gives 360,000 or so clones in total; around 86% of them show up just once. The ten largest clonotypes hold over 4.5% of the sample.

The chain is encoded by TRBV11-2 joined to TRBJ2-5, with 11 middle bases fitting TRBD2. The source of this sequence is a woman between 50 and 59 years old who had recovered from COVID-19. Sequencing used PBMCs or T cells enriched from blood (not recorded which). This receptor carries the CDR3 CASSSPSGGQETQYF. The bases read TGTGCCAGCAGCTCGCCTAGCGGGGGGCAAGAGACCCAGTACTTC.